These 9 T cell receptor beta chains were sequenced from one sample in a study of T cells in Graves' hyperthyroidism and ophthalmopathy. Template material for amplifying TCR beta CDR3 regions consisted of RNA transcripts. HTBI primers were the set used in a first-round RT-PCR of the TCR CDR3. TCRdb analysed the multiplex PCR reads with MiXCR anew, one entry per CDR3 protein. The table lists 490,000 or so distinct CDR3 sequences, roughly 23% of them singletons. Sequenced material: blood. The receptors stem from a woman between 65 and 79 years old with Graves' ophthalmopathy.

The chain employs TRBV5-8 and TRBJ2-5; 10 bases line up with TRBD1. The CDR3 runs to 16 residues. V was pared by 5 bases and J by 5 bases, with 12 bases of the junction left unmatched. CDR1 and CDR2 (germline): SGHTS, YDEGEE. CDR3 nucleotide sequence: TGTGCCAGCAGTTTTCCCGGGACAGGGGTTGGCGAGACCCAGTACTTC. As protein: CASSFPGTGVGETQYF.

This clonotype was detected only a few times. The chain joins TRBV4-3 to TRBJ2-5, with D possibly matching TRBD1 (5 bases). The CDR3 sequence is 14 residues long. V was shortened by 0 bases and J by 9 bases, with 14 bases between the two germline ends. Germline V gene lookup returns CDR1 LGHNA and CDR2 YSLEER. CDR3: CASSQERMSGSQYF. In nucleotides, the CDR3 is TGCGCCAGCAGCCAAGAAAGGATGTCAGGGTCCCAGTACTTC.

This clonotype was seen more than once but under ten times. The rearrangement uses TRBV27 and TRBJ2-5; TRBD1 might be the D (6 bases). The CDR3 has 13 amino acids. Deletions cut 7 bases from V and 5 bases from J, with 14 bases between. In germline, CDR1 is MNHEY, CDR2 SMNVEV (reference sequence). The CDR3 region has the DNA TGTGCCAGCAAGGTGGTGGGGGCTGAGACCCAGTACTTC. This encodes CASKVVGAETQYF.

The CDR3 sequence: CASSLRRGTGADTQYF. The CDR3 DNA sequence: TGCGCCAGCAGCTTGCGGAGGGGGACAGGGGCAGATACGCAGTATTTT. The V and J genes are TRBV5-1 and TRBJ2-3; 10 bases match TRBD1. Losses at the gene ends were 1 base for V and 4 bases for J; bases not matched to a gene: 6. CDR3 length: 16 amino acids. Per germline, CDR1 SGHRS and CDR2 YFSETQ.

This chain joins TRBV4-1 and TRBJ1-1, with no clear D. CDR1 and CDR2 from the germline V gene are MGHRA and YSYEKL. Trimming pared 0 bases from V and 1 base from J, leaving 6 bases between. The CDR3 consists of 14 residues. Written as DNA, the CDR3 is TGCGCCAGCAGCCAAGATCTGAGGAACACTGAAGCTTTCTTT. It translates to CASSQDLRNTEAFF.

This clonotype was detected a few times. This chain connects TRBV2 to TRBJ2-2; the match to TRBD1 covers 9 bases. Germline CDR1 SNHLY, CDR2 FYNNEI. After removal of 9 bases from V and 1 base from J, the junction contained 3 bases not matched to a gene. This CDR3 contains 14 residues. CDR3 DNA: TGTGCCAGATTGGGACAGGGGAACACCGGGGAGCTGTTTTTT. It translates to CARLGQGNTGELFF.

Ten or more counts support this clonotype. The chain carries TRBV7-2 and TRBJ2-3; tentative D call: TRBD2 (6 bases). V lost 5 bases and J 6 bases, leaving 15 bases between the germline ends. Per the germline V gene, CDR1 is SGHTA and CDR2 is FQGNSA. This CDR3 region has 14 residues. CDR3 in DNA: TGTGCCAGCAGCCCCAAGCGGGTGTTGGATACGCAGTATTTT. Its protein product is CASSPKRVLDTQYF.

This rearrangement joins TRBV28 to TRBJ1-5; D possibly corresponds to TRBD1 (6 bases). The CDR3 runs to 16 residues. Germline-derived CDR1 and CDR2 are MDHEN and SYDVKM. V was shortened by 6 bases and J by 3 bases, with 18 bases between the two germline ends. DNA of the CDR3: TGTGCCAGCAGACGGACAGAGAGCGGCCTCAATCAGCCCCAGCATTTT. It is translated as CASRRTESGLNQPQHF.

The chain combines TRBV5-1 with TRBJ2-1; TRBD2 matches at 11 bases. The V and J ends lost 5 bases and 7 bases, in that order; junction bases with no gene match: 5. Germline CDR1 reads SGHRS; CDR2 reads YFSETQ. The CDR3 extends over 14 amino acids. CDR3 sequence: CASRLAGGLNEQFF. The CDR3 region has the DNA TGCGCCAGCAGGCTAGCGGGAGGTCTAAATGAGCAGTTCTTC.